The subject of this entry is one T cell receptor beta chain. Its antigen is still unknown. This CDR3 spans 14 amino acids. The V gene end was trimmed by 7 bases and the J gene end by 5 bases; junction bases not matched to a gene: 10. CDR1 and CDR2 from the germline V gene are GTSNPN and SVGIG (reference sequence). Arm-PCR of CDR3 regions and iRepertoire HTBI primers were used to build TCR beta libraries. TCRdb re-analysed the multiplex PCR reads in MiXCR, keeping a single row per CDR3 protein. Of 350,000 to 550,000 distinct CDR3 sequences listed, about 17% were seen once; the top ten hold about 23%. This sample was taken from a study of regulatory T cells in long-lasting Graves disease. Findings of the study overall: Tissue studied was limited to peripheral blood, excluding thyroid tissue.

The time point was: newly diagnosed GD, antithyroid drugs for less than 3 months. RNA from PBMCs was the source of the TCR library. This same sample was also part of a study on T cells in Graves' hyperthyroidism and ophthalmopathy.

The sequencing here drew on peripheral blood mononuclear cells (PBMCs), taken at new diagnosis, from a patient treated with antithyroid drugs. The rearrangement links TRBV30 to TRBJ2-1; TRBD2 agrees at 8 bases. The sequence was collected from a woman between 18 and 29 years old with Graves disease. The CDR3: CASGLAWVDNEQFF. Written as DNA, the CDR3 is TGTGCCTCCGGACTAGCTTGGGTCGACAATGAGCAGTTCTTC.